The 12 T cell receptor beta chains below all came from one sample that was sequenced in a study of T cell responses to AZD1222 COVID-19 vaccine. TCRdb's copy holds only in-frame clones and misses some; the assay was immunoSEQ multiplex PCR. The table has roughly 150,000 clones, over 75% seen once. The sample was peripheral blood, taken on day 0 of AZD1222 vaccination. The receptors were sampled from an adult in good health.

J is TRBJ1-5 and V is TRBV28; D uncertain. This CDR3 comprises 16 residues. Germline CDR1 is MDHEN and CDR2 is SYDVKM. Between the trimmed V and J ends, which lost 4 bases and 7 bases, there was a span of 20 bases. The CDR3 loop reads CASSYAGGPAEQPQHF. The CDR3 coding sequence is TGTGCCAGCAGTTACGCCGGAGGGCCAGCCGAGCAGCCCCAGCATTTT.

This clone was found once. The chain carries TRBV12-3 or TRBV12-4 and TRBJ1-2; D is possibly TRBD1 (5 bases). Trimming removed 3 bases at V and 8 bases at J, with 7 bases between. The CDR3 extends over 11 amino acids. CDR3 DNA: TGTGCCAGCAGTTTCCAGGGAGGCTACACCTTC. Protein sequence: CASSFQGGYTF.

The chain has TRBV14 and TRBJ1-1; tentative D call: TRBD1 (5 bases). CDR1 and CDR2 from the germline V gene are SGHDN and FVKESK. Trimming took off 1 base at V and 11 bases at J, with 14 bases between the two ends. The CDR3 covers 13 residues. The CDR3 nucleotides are TGTGCCAGCAGCCAAGGCCTTCGTTCAGGGGCTTTCTTT. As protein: CASSQGLRSGAFF.

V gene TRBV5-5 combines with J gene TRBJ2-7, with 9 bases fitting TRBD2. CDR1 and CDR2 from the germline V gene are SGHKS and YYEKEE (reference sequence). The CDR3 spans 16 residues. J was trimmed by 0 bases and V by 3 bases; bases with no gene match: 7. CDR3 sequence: CASSWSSGISSYEQYF. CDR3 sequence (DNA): TGTGCCAGCAGCTGGTCTAGCGGGATAAGCTCCTACGAGCAGTACTTC.

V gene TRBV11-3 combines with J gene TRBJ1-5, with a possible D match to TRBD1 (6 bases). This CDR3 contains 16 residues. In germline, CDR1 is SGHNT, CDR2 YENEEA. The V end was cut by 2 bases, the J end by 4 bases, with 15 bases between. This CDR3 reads CASSLSGRGINQPQHF. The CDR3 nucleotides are TGTGCCAGCAGCTTATCTGGCAGGGGAATAAATCAGCCCCAGCATTTT.

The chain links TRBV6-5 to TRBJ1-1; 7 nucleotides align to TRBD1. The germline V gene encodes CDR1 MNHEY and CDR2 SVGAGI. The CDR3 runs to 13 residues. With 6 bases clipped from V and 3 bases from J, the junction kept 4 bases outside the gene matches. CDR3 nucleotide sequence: TGTGCCAGCAGAAGGGGGCGTCACACTGAAGCTTTCTTT. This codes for CASRRGRHTEAFF.

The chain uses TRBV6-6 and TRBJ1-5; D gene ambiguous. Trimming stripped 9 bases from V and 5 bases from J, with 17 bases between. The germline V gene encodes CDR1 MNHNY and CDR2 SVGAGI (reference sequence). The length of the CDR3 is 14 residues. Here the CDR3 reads CASWIEGGYQPQHF. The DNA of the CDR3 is TGTGCCAGTTGGATCGAGGGCGGGTATCAGCCCCAGCATTTT.

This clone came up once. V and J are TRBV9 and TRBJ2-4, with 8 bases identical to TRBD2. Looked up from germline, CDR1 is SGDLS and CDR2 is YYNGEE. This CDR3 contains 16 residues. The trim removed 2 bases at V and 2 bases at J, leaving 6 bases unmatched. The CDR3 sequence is CASSVSGGATKNIQYF. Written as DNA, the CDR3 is TGTGCCAGCAGCGTTTCCGGGGGGGCCACCAAAAACATTCAGTACTTC.

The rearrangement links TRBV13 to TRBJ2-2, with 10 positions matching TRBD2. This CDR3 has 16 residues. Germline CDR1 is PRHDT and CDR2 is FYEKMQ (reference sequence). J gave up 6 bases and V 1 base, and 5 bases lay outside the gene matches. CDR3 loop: CASSLESGRDSGELFF. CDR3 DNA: TGTGCCAGCAGCTTAGAAAGCGGGAGGGACTCCGGGGAGCTGTTTTTT.

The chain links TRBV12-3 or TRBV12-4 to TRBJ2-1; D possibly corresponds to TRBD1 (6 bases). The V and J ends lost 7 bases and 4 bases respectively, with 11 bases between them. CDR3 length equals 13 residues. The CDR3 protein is CASKGDPYNEQFF. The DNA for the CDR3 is TGTGCCAGCAAGGGGGACCCATACAATGAGCAGTTCTTC.

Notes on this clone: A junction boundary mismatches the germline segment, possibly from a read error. This chain's CDR3 is CASSALVREDTQYF. The CDR3 DNA reads TGTGCCAGCAGCGCCCTCGTTCGGGAAGATACCCAGTACTTC. The V call is TRBV9, the J call TRBJ2-5; possibly TRBD2 for D (5 bases). The CDR3 contains 14 residues. Germline V gene data show CDR1 as SGDLS and CDR2 as YYNGEE.

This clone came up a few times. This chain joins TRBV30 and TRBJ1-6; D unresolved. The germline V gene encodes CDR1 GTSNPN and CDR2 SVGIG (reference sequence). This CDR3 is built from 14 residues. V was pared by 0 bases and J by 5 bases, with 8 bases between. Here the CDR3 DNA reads TGTGCCTGGAGTGTTACTGTAGATAATTCACCCCTCCACTTT. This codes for CAWSVTVDNSPLHF.